This T cell receptor beta chain was documented in a study of T cell responses to AZD1222 COVID-19 vaccine. General study points: Recipients of two AZD1222 doses showed rising Spike-specific TCR breadth and depth.

In regard to this clone: Its antigen is still unknown.

The protocol was immunoSEQ multiplex PCR, while the TCRdb copy is restricted to in-frame clones and leaves out a portion. Of more than 150,000 clones listed, approximately 92% are singletons. The CDR3 contains 14 residues. The clonotype was recovered from an adult in good health. This chain links TRBV21-1 with TRBJ1-4; the tabulated D call, TRBD1, remains unverified against the DNA. TRBV21-1 is an annotated pseudogene. This specimen consisted of peripheral blood, obtained on day 0 of AZD1222 vaccination. CDR3: CASRTGQGNEKLFF. The DNA for the CDR3 is TGTGCCAGCAGGACGGGACAGGGTAATGAAAAACTGTTTTTT.